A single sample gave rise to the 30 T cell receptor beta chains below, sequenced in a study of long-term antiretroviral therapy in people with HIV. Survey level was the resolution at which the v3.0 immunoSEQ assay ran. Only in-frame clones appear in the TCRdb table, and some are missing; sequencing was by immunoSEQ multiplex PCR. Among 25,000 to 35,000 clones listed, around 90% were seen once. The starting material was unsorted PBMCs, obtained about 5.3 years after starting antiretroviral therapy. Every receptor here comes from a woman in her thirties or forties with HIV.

The CDR3: CASSQDTSGQGYRNTIYF. In DNA form, the CDR3 reads TGCGCCAGCAGCCAAGACACCTCGGGACAGGGATATAGAAACACCATATATTTT. The chain is built from TRBV4-1 and TRBJ1-3; 9 bases are shared with TRBD1. Germline trimming cut 0 bases from V and 5 bases from J; bases unmatched to any gene: 11. Germline CDR1 reads MGHRA; CDR2 reads YSYEKL. This CDR3 has 18 residues.

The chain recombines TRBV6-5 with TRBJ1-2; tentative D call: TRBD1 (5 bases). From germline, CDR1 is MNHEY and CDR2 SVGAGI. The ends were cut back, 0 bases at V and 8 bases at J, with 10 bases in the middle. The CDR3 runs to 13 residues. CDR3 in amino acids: CASSYSQAWGYTF. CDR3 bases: TGTGCCAGCAGTTACTCACAGGCGTGGGGCTACACCTTC.

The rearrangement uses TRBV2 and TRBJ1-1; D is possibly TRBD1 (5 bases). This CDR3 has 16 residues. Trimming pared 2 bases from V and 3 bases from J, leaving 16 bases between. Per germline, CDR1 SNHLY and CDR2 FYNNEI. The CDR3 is CASSEKGEGQDTEAFF. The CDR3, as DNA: TGTGCCAGCAGTGAAAAAGGTGAGGGGCAGGACACTGAAGCTTTCTTT.

The CDR3 region has the DNA TGTGCCAGCAGCTTGACAGGGAGCGCAAACATTCAGTACTTC. Amino acid sequence: CASSLTGSANIQYF. This chain links TRBV7-2 with TRBJ2-4, with 7 bases fitting TRBD1. Germline values: CDR1 SGHTA, CDR2 FQGNSA. After removal of 3 bases from V and 6 bases from J, the junction contained 5 bases not matched to a gene. The length of the CDR3 is 14 residues.

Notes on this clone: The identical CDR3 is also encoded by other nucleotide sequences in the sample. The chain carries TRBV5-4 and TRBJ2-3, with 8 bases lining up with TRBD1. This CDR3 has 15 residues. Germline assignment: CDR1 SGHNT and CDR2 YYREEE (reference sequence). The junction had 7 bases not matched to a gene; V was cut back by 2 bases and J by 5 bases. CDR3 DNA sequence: TGTGCCAGCAGCTTAGAGACAGGGGCGGTAGATACGCAGTATTTT. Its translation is CASSLETGAVDTQYF.

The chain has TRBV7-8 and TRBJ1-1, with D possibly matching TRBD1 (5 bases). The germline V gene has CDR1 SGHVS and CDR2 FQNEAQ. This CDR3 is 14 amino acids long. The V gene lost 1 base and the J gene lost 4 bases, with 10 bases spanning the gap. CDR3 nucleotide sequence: TGTGCCAGCAGCTTAGGGGGACCGGGCACTGAAGCTTTCTTT. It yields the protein CASSLGGPGTEAFF.

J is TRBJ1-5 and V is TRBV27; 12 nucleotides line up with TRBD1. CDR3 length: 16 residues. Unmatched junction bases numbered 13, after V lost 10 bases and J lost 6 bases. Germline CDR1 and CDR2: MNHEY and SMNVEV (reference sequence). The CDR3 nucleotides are TGTGCCACCTTCCCTTTGGGACAGGGGGCGGTTCAGCCCCAGCATTTT. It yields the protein CATFPLGQGAVQPQHF.

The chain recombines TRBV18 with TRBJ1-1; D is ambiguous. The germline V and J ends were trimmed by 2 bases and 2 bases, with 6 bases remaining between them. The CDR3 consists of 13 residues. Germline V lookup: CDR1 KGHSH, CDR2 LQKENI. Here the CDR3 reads CASSPMANTEAFF. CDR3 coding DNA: TGTGCCAGCTCACCAATGGCAAACACTGAAGCTTTCTTT.

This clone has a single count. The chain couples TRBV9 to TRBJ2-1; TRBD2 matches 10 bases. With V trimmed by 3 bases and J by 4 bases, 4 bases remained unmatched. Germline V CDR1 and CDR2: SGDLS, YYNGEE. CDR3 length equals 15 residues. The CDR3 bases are TGTGCCAGCAGCGGTAGCGGGGGGCTTTACAATGAGCAGTTCTTC. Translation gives CASSGSGGLYNEQFF.

CDR3 coding DNA: TGCAGCGTTGAAGGCCTAGCGGGGCTCGCTGAGACCCAGTACTTC. It codes for CSVEGLAGLAETQYF. J is TRBJ2-5 and V is TRBV29-1; 9 bases are shared with TRBD2. The CDR3 sequence is 15 residues long. The V gene end was trimmed by 1 base and the J gene end by 5 bases; junction bases not matched to a gene: 8. Germline loops: CDR1 SQVTM, CDR2 ANQGSEA. The whole variable domain, filled in from reference TRBV29-1 and TRBJ2-5, reads SAVISQKPSRDICQRGTSLTIQCQVDSQVTMMFWYRQQPGQSLTLIATANQGSEATYESGFVIDKFPISRPNLTFSTLTVSNMSPEDSSIYLCSVEGLAGLAETQYFGPGTRLLVL.

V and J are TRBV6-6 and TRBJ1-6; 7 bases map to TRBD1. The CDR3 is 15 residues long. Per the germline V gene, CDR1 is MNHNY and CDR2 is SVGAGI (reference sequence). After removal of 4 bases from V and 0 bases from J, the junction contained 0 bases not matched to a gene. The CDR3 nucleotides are TGTGCCAGCAGTTGGGACAGCTCCTATAATTCACCCCTCCACTTT. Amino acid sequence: CASSWDSSYNSPLHF.

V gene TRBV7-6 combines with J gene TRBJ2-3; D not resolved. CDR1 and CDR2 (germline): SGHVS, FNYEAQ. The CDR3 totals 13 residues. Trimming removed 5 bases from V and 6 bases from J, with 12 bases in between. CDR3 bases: TGTGCCAGCAGCCGCGCCGAGGTGGATACGCAGTATTTT. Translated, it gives CASSRAEVDTQYF.

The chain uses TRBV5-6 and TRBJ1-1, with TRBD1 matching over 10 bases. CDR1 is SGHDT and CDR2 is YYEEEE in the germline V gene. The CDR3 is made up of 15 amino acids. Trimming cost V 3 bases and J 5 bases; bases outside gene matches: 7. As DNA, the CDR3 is TGTGCCAGCAGCTATGGGACAGGGGAGGGAACTGAAGCTTTCTTT. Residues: CASSYGTGEGTEAFF. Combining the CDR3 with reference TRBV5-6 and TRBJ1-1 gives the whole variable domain DAGVTQSPTHLIKTRGQQVTLRCSPKSGHDTVSWYQQALGQGPQFIFQYYEEEERQRGNFPDRFSGHQFPNYSSELNVNALLLGDSALYLCASSYGTGEGTEAFFGQGTRLTVV.

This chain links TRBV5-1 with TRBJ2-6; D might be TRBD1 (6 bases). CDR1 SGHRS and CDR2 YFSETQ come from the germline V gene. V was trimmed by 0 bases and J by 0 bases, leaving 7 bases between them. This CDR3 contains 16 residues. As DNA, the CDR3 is TGCGCCAGCAGCTTGGGGGACATCTCTGGGGCCAACGTCCTGACTTTC. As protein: CASSLGDISGANVLTF. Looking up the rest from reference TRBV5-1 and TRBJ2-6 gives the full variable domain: KAGVTQTPRYLIKTRGQQVTLSCSPISGHRSVSWYQQTPGQGLQFLFEYFSETQRNKGNFPGRFSGRQFSNSRSEMNVSTLELGDSALYLCASSLGDISGANVLTFGAGSRLTVL.

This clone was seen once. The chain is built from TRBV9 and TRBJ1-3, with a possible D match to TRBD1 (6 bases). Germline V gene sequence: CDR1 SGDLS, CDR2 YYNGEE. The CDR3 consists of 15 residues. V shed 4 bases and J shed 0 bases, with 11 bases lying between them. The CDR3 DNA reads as TGTGCCAGCAGCCCGGCGGGGGCCTCTGGAAACACCATATATTTT. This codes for CASSPAGASGNTIYF.

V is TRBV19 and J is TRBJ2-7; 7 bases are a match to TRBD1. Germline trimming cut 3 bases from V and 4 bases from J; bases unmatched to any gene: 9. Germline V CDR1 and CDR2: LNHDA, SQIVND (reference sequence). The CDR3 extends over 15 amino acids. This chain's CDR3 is CASSIGQGVGYEQYF. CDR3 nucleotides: TGTGCCAGTAGTATCGGGCAGGGGGTAGGGTACGAGCAGTACTTC.

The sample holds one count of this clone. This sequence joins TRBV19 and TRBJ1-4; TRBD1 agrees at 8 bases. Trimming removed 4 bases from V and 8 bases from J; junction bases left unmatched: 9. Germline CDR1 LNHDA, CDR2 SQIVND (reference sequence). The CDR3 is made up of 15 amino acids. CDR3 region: CASSTRTGSTEKLFF. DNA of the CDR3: TGTGCCAGTAGTACCCGGACAGGGTCTACAGAAAAACTGTTTTTT.

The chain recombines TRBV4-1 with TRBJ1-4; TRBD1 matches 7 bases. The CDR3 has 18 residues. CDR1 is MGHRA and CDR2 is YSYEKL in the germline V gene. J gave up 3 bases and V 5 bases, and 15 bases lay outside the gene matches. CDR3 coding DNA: TGCGCCAGCAGCTTACTCTTCAGGGGGATCGGATCTAATGAAAAACTGTTTTTT. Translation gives CASSLLFRGIGSNEKLFF.

The DNA of the CDR3 is TGTGCCAGCAGTTCGGGGGGGTTTAGCACAGATACGCAGTATTTT. Its translation: CASSSGGFSTDTQYF. V usage is TRBV6-5 and J usage is TRBJ2-3; 8 positions agree with TRBD2. Germline CDR1 reads MNHEY; CDR2 reads SVGAGI. V dropped 4 bases and J dropped 0; count of bases not matched to a gene: 3. This CDR3 spans 15 amino acids.

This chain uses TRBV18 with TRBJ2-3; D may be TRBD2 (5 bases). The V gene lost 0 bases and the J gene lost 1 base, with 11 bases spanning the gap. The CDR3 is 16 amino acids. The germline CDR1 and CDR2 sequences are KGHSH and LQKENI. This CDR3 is CASSPPASRRTDTQYF. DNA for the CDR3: TGTGCCAGCTCACCACCGGCTAGCCGCCGCACAGATACGCAGTATTTT.

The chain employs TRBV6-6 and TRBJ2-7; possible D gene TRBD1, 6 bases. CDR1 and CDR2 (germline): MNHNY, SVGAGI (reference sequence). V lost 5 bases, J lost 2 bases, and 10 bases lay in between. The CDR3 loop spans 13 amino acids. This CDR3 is CASSARDTYEQYF. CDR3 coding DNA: TGTGCCAGCAGTGCCCGGGACACCTACGAGCAGTACTTC.

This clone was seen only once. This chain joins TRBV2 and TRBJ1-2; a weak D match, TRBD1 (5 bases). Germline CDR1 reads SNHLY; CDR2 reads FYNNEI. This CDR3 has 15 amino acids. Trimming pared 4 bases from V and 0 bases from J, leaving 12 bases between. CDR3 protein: CASSGGDRSNYGYTF. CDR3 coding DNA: TGTGCCAGCAGTGGAGGGGACCGTTCTAACTATGGCTACACCTTC.

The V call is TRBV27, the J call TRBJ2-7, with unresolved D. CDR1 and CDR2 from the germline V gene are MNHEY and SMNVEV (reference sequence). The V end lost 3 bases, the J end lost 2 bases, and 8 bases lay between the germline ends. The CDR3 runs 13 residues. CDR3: CASSFASTYEQYF. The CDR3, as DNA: TGTGCCAGCAGTTTCGCCAGCACCTACGAGCAGTACTTC.

The CDR3 nucleotides are TGTGCCAGCAGCTTAGGAGATACGCAGTATTTT. It codes for CASSLGDTQYF. The chain links TRBV11-2 to TRBJ2-3; D uncertain. The CDR3 length is 11 residues. Germline V gene lookup returns CDR1 SGHAT and CDR2 FQNNGV. The V gene lost 1 base and the J gene lost 5 bases, with 1 base spanning the gap.

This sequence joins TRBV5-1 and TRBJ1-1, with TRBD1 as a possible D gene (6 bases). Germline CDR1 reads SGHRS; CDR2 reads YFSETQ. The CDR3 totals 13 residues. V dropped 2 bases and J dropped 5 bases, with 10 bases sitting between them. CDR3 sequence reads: CASSFVGATEAFF. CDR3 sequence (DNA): TGCGCCAGCAGCTTCGTGGGGGCGACTGAAGCTTTCTTT.

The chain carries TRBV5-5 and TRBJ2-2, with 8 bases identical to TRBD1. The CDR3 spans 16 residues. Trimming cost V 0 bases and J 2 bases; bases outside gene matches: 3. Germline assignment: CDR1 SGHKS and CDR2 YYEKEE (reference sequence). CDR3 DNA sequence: TGTGCCAGCAGCTTGGTTCCAGGGGGCAACACCGGGGAGCTGTTTTTT. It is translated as CASSLVPGGNTGELFF.

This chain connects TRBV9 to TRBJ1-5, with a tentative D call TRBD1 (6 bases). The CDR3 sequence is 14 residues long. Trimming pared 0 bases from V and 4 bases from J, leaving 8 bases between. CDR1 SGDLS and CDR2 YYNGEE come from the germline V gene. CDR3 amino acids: CASSVGGPNQPQHF. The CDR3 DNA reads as TGTGCCAGCAGCGTAGGGGGGCCAAATCAGCCCCAGCATTTT.

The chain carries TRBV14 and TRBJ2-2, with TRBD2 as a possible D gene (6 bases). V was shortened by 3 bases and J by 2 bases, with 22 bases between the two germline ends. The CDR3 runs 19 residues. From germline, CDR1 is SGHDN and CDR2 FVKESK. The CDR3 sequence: CASSQPPGGGVLNTGELFF. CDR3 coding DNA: TGTGCCAGCAGCCAGCCCCCGGGTGGCGGGGTCCTAAACACCGGGGAGCTGTTTTTT.

CDR3 sequence: CASSLATGNYEQYF. The DNA for the CDR3 is TGTGCCAGCAGCTTAGCCACAGGGAACTACGAGCAGTACTTC. This rearrangement joins TRBV11-3 to TRBJ2-7; D may be TRBD1 (6 bases). Between the trimmed V and J ends, which lost 1 base and 3 bases, there was a span of 10 bases. Germline CDR1 reads SGHNT; CDR2 reads YENEEA. There are 14 residues in the CDR3.

The CDR3 DNA reads TGCGCCAGCAGCTTCGAGGGTGGCAATCAGCCCCAGCATTTT. Its translation is CASSFEGGNQPQHF. J is TRBJ1-5 and V is TRBV5-1; D gene uncertain. The CDR3 is 14 residues long. V was clipped by 2 bases and J by 2 bases, with 8 bases between them. From germline, CDR1 is SGHRS and CDR2 YFSETQ.